Following are 31 T cell receptor beta chains from one sample sequenced in a study of blood T cell repertoires in COVID-19. Clones were read by immunoSEQ multiplex PCR, and TCRdb kept only the in-frame ones, dropping some. The sample carries approximately 490,000 clones, around nine tenths recorded once. The sequenced material came from PBMCs or T cells enriched from blood (not recorded which). Receptors were obtained from a woman aged 60-75 years who had recovered from COVID-19.

This chain joins TRBV3-1 (or the pseudogene TRBV3-2) and TRBJ1-2, with TRBD1 matching 8 bases. With V trimmed by 3 bases and J by 4 bases, 7 bases remained unmatched. Germline values: CDR1 LGHDT, CDR2 YNNKEL (reference sequence). The CDR3 has 15 residues. The CDR3 reads CASSHRTGRFYGYTF. CDR3 DNA sequence: TGTGCCAGCAGCCATCGGACAGGGCGGTTCTATGGCTACACCTTC.

The J gene is TRBJ1-3, the V gene TRBV7-6; TRBD1 agrees at 7 bases. The CDR3 spans 16 residues. Germline V gene data show CDR1 as SGHVS and CDR2 as FNYEAQ. After removal of 1 base from V and 4 bases from J, the junction contained 7 bases not matched to a gene. The CDR3 sequence is CASSLVSAGGGNTIYF. As DNA, the CDR3 is TGTGCCAGCAGCTTAGTTTCTGCAGGGGGAGGAAACACCATATATTTT.

The chain combines TRBV6-1 with TRBJ1-2; D not resolved. The length of the CDR3 is 15 residues. Per germline, CDR1 MNHNS and CDR2 SASEGT. Trimming removed 1 base at V and 1 base at J, with 10 bases between. This CDR3 is CASSEVEGVNYGYTF. CDR3 nucleotide sequence: TGTGCCAGCAGTGAAGTAGAGGGAGTTAACTATGGCTACACCTTC.

V gene TRBV5-6 combines with J gene TRBJ2-6; 9 bases fit TRBD1. V trimming: 5 bases; J trimming: 4 bases; junction bases outside the gene matches: 13. CDR1 is SGHDT, CDR2 YYEEEE, per germline. The CDR3 is 18 residues long. The CDR3 nucleotides are TGTGCCAGCAGACGGACAGGGGCTTTGAAACGGGGGGCCAACGTCCTGACTTTC. It encodes CASRRTGALKRGANVLTF.

The gene calls are TRBV11-2 and TRBJ1-2; a weak D match, TRBD1 (5 bases). Germline CDR1 reads SGHAT; CDR2 reads FQNNGV. V gave up 2 bases and J gave up 6 bases, with 16 bases separating them. This CDR3 contains 15 residues. CDR3 protein: CASSLRKGGTDGYTF. The DNA of the CDR3 is TGTGCCAGCAGCTTAAGGAAGGGTGGGACTGATGGCTACACCTTC.

This sequence joins TRBV5-6 and TRBJ1-1; 11 bases are shared with TRBD1. After removal of 6 bases from V and 1 base from J, the junction contained 5 bases not matched to a gene. The germline gives CDR1 SGHDT, CDR2 YYEEEE. This CDR3 is 15 amino acids long. The CDR3 is CASIGQGAPNTEAFF. In DNA, the CDR3 is TGTGCCAGCATAGGACAGGGGGCCCCGAACACTGAAGCTTTCTTT.

The count of this clone is one. V is TRBV11-2 and J is TRBJ2-3; TRBD2 matches 8 bases. V was clipped by 1 base and J by 2 bases; unmatched bases: 8. The CDR3 contains 17 residues. The V gene's germline CDR1 is SGHAT and CDR2 FQNNGV. CDR3 in amino acids: CASSLALAGATTDTQYF. The CDR3 bases are TGTGCCAGCAGCTTAGCGCTAGCGGGTGCTACCACAGATACGCAGTATTTT.

Only a few counts were recorded for this clone. CDR3 sequence: CAISLGERTSPLHF. The CDR3 coding sequence is TGTGCCATCAGCCTCGGGGAGCGGACTTCACCCCTCCACTTT. The chain carries TRBV10-3 and TRBJ1-6; D call uncertain. The V end was cut by 6 bases, the J end by 9 bases, with 15 bases between. This CDR3 spans 14 amino acids. The germline V gene encodes CDR1 ENHRY and CDR2 SYGVKD.

The chain couples TRBV4-1 to TRBJ1-3; TRBD1 is a possible D gene (6 bases). From germline, CDR1 is MGHRA and CDR2 YSYEKL. V was shortened by 2 bases and J by 2 bases, with 13 bases between the two germline ends. This CDR3 region has 16 residues. The CDR3 DNA follows: TGCGCCAGCAGCCAACCTCTTACAGGGACTGGAAACACCATATATTTT. The encoded protein is CASSQPLTGTGNTIYF.

In its sample, this clone was seen once. The V and J genes are TRBV4-1 and TRBJ1-2; 9 bases agree with TRBD1. The trim removed 5 bases at V and 6 bases at J, leaving 13 bases unmatched. This CDR3 has 16 amino acids. CDR1 is MGHRA, CDR2 YSYEKL, per germline. As DNA, the CDR3 is TGCGCCAGCAGCGGAGATAGGGACAGGGAAATCAATGGCTACACCTTC. As protein: CASSGDRDREINGYTF.

The rearrangement uses TRBV5-1 and TRBJ2-2; 8 nucleotides align to TRBD1. J was trimmed by 13 bases and V by 0 bases; bases with no gene match: 2. CDR1 is SGHRS, CDR2 YFSETQ, per germline. CDR3 size: 12 residues. This CDR3 reads CASSLGTGWLFF. DNA of the CDR3: TGCGCCAGCAGCTTGGGGACAGGGTGGCTGTTTTTT.

The chain carries TRBV9 and TRBJ2-2, with 8 bases that match TRBD1. V shed 3 bases and J 2 bases; nucleotides not matched to a gene: 3. This CDR3 spans 15 amino acids. From germline, CDR1 is SGDLS and CDR2 YYNGEE. The CDR3 DNA is TGTGCCAGCAGCGAGACAGGGGTCAACACCGGGGAGCTGTTTTTT. It encodes CASSETGVNTGELFF. The complete variable domain, with remaining parts taken from reference TRBV9 and TRBJ2-2, reads DSGVTQTPKHLITATGQRVTLRCSPRSGDLSVYWYQQSLDQGLQFLIQYYNGEERAKGNILERFSAQQFPDLHSELNLSSLELGDSALYFCASSETGVNTGELFFGEGSRLTVL.

The chain employs TRBV19 and TRBJ2-7; D remains unclear. Germline V gene lookup returns CDR1 LNHDA and CDR2 SQIVND (reference sequence). The CDR3 spans 14 residues. The germline V and J ends were trimmed by 1 base and 3 bases, with 10 bases remaining between them. The CDR3 spells CASSIAPGIYEQYF. In DNA form, the CDR3 reads TGTGCCAGTAGTATAGCCCCAGGAATCTACGAGCAGTACTTC.

For the CDR3, the DNA is TGTGCCAGCAGCTTGAAGGCGGGCACAGATACGCAGTATTTT. Translation gives CASSLKAGTDTQYF. The chain has TRBV5-6 and TRBJ2-3, with no clear D. From germline, CDR1 is SGHDT and CDR2 YYEEEE. This CDR3 comprises 14 residues. The V end lost 1 base, the J end lost 1 base, and 7 bases lay between the germline ends.

This clone was found once. The chain employs TRBV4-1 and TRBJ1-2, with 8 bases matching TRBD1. This CDR3 is built from 14 residues. V trimming: 3 bases; J trimming: 4 bases; junction bases outside the gene matches: 4. The germline gives CDR1 MGHRA, CDR2 YSYEKL. The CDR3 spells CASSQGDRSYGYTF. CDR3 in DNA: TGCGCCAGCAGCCAGGGGGACAGGAGCTATGGCTACACCTTC.

The chain recombines TRBV11-2 with TRBJ2-7; 8 bases align to TRBD1. Per germline, CDR1 SGHAT and CDR2 FQNNGV. CDR3 length: 16 residues. J was trimmed by 6 bases and V by 0 bases; bases with no gene match: 10. CDR3 DNA: TGTGCCAGCAGCTTAGATCTTGGCAGGGGGCAGTTCGAGCAGTACTTC. It codes for CASSLDLGRGQFEQYF.

The chain joins TRBV10-1 to TRBJ1-6; D is perhaps TRBD1 (5 bases). With 5 bases removed from V and 6 bases from J, the gap between germline ends came to 14 bases. The CDR3 covers 15 residues. CDR1 WNHNN and CDR2 SYGVQD come from the germline V gene (reference sequence). DNA for the CDR3: TGCGCCAGCAGTCCGGACACCTCATCTAATTCACCCCTCCACTTT. It encodes CASSPDTSSNSPLHF.

The rearrangement uses TRBV19 and TRBJ2-7; D ambiguous. Germline CDR1 and CDR2: LNHDA and SQIVND (reference sequence). The V end lost 3 bases, the J end lost 3 bases, and 9 bases lay between the germline ends. The CDR3 runs 13 residues. For the CDR3, the DNA is TGTGCCAGTAGTATTGTTCACGGCTACGAGCAGTACGTC. This sequence encodes CASSIVHGYEQYV.

This chain joins TRBV3-1 (or the pseudogene TRBV3-2) and TRBJ1-2; 8 bases are shared with TRBD1. Germline-derived CDR1 and CDR2 are LGHDT and YNNKEL (reference sequence). The CDR3 runs 14 residues. V dropped 3 bases and J dropped 8; count of bases not matched to a gene: 8. This CDR3 reads CASSHLDRGGGYTF. In nucleotides, the CDR3 is TGTGCCAGCAGCCATCTCGACAGGGGTGGGGGCTACACCTTC.

The chain carries TRBV20-1 and TRBJ2-4; 8 bases align to TRBD1. Unmatched junction bases numbered 7, after V lost 3 bases and J lost 9 bases. The CDR3 spans 13 residues. Germline-derived CDR1 and CDR2 are DFQATT and SNEGSKA (reference sequence). The CDR3 loop is CSASLDREGIQYF. CDR3 bases: TGCAGTGCTAGTTTGGACAGGGAAGGCATTCAGTACTTC.

The CDR3 region is CASSQGGTGGLYGYTF. The CDR3 DNA reads TGCGCCAGCAGCCAAGGGGGGACAGGGGGACTCTATGGCTACACCTTC. The chain has TRBV4-1 and TRBJ1-2, with 11 bases aligning to TRBD1. J gave up 4 bases and V 1 base, and 5 bases lay outside the gene matches. Germline CDR1 MGHRA, CDR2 YSYEKL. The CDR3 has 16 residues.

This clone was recorded only once. This chain connects TRBV5-1 to TRBJ1-6; 7 positions match TRBD1. Germline V gives CDR1 SGHRS, CDR2 YFSETQ. V gave up 4 bases and J gave up 10 bases; unmatched junction bases: 17. This CDR3 contains 17 residues. CDR3 amino acids: CASSRPRQGMDPSPLHF. DNA of the CDR3: TGCGCCAGCAGCCGACCTCGACAGGGAATGGATCCCTCACCCCTCCACTTT. Together with reference TRBV5-1 and TRBJ1-6, the CDR3 gives the full variable domain: KAGVTQTPRYLIKTRGQQVTLSCSPISGHRSVSWYQQTPGQGLQFLFEYFSETQRNKGNFPGRFSGRQFSNSRSEMNVSTLELGDSALYLCASSRPRQGMDPSPLHFGNGTRLTVT.

This clone occurred once. V is TRBV2 and J is TRBJ1-5; the D is unclear. V was shortened by 3 bases and J by 6 bases, with 12 bases between the two germline ends. The CDR3 contains 14 residues. Looked up from germline, CDR1 is SNHLY and CDR2 is FYNNEI. This CDR3 reads CASSELVAGQPQHF. In DNA, the CDR3 is TGTGCCAGCAGTGAGCTGGTTGCGGGTCAGCCCCAGCATTTT.

The chain employs TRBV6-5 and TRBJ1-6; D gene ambiguous. This CDR3 spans 15 amino acids. The ends were cut back, 0 bases at V and 10 bases at J, with 13 bases in the middle. Germline CDR1 reads MNHEY; CDR2 reads SVGAGI. CDR3 in DNA: TGTGCCAGCAGTTACTCGGCAGGCGCACGGTCACCCCTCCACTTT. Amino acid sequence: CASSYSAGARSPLHF.

The chain employs TRBV7-2 and TRBJ2-3, with a possible D match to TRBD2 (6 bases). This CDR3 has 17 amino acids. Germline V CDR1 and CDR2: SGHTA, FQGNSA. The V gene lost 1 base and the J gene lost 2 bases, with 16 bases spanning the gap. The CDR3: CASSLGLGLTNTDTQYF. The CDR3 bases are TGTGCCAGCAGCTTAGGTTTGGGACTGACAAACACAGATACGCAGTATTTT.

This sequence joins TRBV5-6 and TRBJ1-1; no reliable D call. Germline V gene sequence: CDR1 SGHDT, CDR2 YYEEEE. V was trimmed by 4 bases and J by 4 bases, leaving 26 bases between them. The length of the CDR3 is 18 residues. The CDR3 region is CASSHGRDSLLILTEAFF. The CDR3 coding sequence is TGTGCCAGCAGCCACGGACGGGATTCGCTCTTAATTCTCACTGAAGCTTTCTTT.

CDR3 loop: CASSPRTGDPSYGYTF. DNA for the CDR3: TGTGCCAGCTCACCAAGGACAGGGGACCCATCTTATGGCTACACCTTC. This rearrangement joins TRBV18 to TRBJ1-2; 9 bases align to TRBD1. There are 16 residues in the CDR3. V dropped 2 bases and J dropped 5; count of bases not matched to a gene: 9. CDR1 is KGHSH, CDR2 LQKENI, per germline.

J is TRBJ2-5 and V is TRBV7-9; D is perhaps TRBD1 (5 bases). Germline CDR1 is SEHNR and CDR2 is FQNEAQ (reference sequence). The CDR3 consists of 16 residues. V lost 5 bases, J lost 0 bases, and 16 bases lay in between. The CDR3 here is CASSRSDNAYQETQYF. The CDR3 DNA follows: TGTGCCAGCAGCAGATCGGACAATGCGTACCAAGAGACCCAGTACTTC. Combining the CDR3 with reference TRBV7-9 and TRBJ2-5 gives the whole variable domain DTGVSQNPRHKITKRGQNVTFRCDPISEHNRLYWYRQTLGQGPEFLTYFQNEAQLEKSRLLSDRFSAERPKGSFSTLEIQRTEQGDSAMYLCASSRSDNAYQETQYFGPGTRLLVL.

The rearrangement uses TRBV9 and TRBJ2-4, with a weak D call TRBD2 (7 bases). The CDR3 has 14 residues. Germline V gene data show CDR1 as SGDLS and CDR2 as YYNGEE. V was shortened by 4 bases and J by 4 bases, with 12 bases between the two germline ends. CDR3 nucleotides: TGTGCCAGCAGCCCAGAGGGGGGGAAAAACATTCAGTACTTC. Translation gives CASSPEGGKNIQYF. Full variable domain (remainder filled in from reference TRBV9 and TRBJ2-4): DSGVTQTPKHLITATGQRVTLRCSPRSGDLSVYWYQQSLDQGLQFLIQYYNGEERAKGNILERFSAQQFPDLHSELNLSSLELGDSALYFCASSPEGGKNIQYFGAGTRLSVL.

This chain joins TRBV19 and TRBJ1-3, with D unresolved. V was pared by 10 bases and J by 0 bases, with 13 bases between. Looked up from germline, CDR1 is LNHDA and CDR2 is SQIVND (reference sequence). This CDR3 is 14 amino acids long. The CDR3 loop reads CATRPTSSGNTIYF. CDR3 nucleotides: TGTGCCACCAGACCCACTAGCTCTGGAAACACCATATATTTT.

At least ten counts were recorded for this clone. The rearrangement links TRBV5-1 to TRBJ1-2; the match to TRBD1 covers 8 bases. J lost 8 bases, V lost 0 bases, and 6 bases had no gene match. The CDR3 length is 14 residues. The germline V gene has CDR1 SGHRS and CDR2 YFSETQ. For the CDR3, the DNA is TGCGCCAGCAGCTTGGCCCAGGGGGCAGGAGGCTACACCTTC. Protein: CASSLAQGAGGYTF.